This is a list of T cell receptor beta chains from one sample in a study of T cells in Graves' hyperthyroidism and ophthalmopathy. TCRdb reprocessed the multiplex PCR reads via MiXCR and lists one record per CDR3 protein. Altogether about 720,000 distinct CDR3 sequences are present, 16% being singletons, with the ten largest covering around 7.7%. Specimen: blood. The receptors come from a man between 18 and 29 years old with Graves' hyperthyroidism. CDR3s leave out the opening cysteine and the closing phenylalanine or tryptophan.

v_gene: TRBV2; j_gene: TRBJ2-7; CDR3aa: ASSEEGFPYEQY
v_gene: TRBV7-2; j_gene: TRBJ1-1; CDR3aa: ASSFGLFYEAF
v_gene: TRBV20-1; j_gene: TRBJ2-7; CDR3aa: SAGGNEQY
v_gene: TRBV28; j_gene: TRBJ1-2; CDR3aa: ASSLGFAGGYT
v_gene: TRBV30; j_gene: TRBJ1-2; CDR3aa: AWSVSTRGWNGYT
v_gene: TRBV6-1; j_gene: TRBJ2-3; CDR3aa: ASSPPGRTDTQY
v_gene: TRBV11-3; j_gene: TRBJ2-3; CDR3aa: ASSFGREATTDTQY
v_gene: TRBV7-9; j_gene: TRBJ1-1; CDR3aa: ASTSDVDLNTEAF
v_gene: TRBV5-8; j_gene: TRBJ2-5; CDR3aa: ASSPRLAWETQY
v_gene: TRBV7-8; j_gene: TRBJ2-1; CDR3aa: ASSPTMEGEGFYEQF
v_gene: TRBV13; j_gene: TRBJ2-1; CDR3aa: ASSHGTSGNNEQF
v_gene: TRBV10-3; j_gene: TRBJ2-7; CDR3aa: AIMWTGGTYEQY
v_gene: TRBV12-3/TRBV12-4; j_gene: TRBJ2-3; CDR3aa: ASRQGLLTDTQY
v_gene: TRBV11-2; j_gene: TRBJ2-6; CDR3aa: ASSRTRGTNVLT
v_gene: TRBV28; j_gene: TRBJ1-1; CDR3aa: ASSLTRKNTEAF
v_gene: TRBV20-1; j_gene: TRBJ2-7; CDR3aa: SARVGSGYEQY
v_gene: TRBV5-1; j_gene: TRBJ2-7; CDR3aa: ASSSQGGVAYEQY
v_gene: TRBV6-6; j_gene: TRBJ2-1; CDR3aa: ASSYSQGYEQF
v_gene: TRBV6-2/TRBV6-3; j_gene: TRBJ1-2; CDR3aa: ASSYGPGHPTDYGYT
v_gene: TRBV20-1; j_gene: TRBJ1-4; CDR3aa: SAASVNATNEKLF
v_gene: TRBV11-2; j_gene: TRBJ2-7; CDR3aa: ASSLGTGYYEQY
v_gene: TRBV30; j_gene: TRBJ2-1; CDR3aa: AWRGGNEQF
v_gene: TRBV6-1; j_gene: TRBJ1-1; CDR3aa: ASSSRWTGAVNTEAF
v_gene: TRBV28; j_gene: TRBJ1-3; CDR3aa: ASSSILQSGNTIY
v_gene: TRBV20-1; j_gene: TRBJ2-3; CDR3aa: SASISGRTDTQY
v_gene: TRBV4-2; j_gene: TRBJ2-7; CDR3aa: ASSQIGTGPEQY
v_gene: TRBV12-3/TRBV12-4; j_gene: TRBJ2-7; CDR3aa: ASSLVSREQY
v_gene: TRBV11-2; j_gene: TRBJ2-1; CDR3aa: ASSCQHQRDCNNEQF
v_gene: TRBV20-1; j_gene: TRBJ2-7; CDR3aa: SAIPTSGRKEQY
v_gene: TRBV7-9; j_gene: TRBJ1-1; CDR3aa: ASKQFRSMNTEAF
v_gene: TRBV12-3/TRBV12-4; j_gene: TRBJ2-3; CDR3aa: ASSLVGSSTDTQY
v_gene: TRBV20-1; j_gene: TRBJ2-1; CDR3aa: SVGTSGINEQF
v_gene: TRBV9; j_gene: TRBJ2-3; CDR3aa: ASSVQGQYTDTQY
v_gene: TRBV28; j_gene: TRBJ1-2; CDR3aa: ASSPHPTWKERGYGYT
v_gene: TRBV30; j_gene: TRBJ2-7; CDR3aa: AWSVGTNPNEQY
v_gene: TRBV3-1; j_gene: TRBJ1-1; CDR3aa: ASSQDQGGGISEAF
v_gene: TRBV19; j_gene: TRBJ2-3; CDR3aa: ASSMGRGDTQY
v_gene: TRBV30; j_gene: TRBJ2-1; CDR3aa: AWRGEWGLRSYNEQF
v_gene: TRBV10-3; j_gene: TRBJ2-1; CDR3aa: AISESSAAESYNEQF
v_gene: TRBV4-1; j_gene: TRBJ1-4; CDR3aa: ASSQGSHLVGTNEKLF
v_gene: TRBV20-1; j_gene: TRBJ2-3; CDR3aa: SASEREDTDTQY
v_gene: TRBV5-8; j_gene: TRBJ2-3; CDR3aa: ASSSLTSGSTDTQY
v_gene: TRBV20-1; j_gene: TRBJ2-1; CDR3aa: SAPGASDINEQF
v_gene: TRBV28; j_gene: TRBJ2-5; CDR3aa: ASSSKSWTGVETQY
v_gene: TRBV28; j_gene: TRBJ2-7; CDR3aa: ASSAGGGHSPYEQY
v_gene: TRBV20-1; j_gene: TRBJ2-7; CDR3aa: SASAWGLADSSYEQY
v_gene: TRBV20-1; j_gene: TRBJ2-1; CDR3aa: SALRTASHEQF
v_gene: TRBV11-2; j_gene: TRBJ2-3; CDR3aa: ASSLARADTQY
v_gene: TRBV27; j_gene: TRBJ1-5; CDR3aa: ASSLLVGNNQPQH
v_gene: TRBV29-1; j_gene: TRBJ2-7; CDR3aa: SVGTRLSNEQY
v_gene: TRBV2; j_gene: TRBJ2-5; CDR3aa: ASSAPRGETQY
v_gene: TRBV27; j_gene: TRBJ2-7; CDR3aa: ASSLGVVGGEQY
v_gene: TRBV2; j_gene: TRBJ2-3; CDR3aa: ASSSGRVSTDTQY
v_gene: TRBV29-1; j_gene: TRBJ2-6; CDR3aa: SAEGAGANVLT